This entry lists 25 T cell receptor beta chains sequenced from one sample in a study of beta chain features in type 1 diabetes (dated by TCRdb to the late 2010s). The receptor library was made with the immunoSEQ multiplex PCR assay. The entire isolated RNA was reverse transcribed using the High Capacity cDNA Reverse Transcription Kit, and thus expressed TCRB transcripts were sequenced. As stored in TCRdb, this immuneACCESS dataset retains in-frame rearrangements with V and J assigned. A fraction of the clones does not appear; measured against another copy, unresolved V genes explain less than half of the discrepancy, and the remainder lacks a known reason. The sample table records about 900,000 clones; 15% to 20% of these occur just once. Around 0.02% of the sample lies in the top ten. Sequencing was performed on naive CD4+ T cells from blood. The cell subset or site label of this sample denotes: true naive CD4+ T cells. The receptors come from a woman under 30 in good health.

The chain has TRBV7-9 and TRBJ2-1, with D possibly TRBD2 on 6 matching bases. V lost 1 base, J lost 5 bases, and 9 bases lay in between. The V gene's germline CDR1 is SEHNR and CDR2 FQNEAQ (reference sequence). This CDR3 contains 14 residues. This CDR3 reads CASSLGWGDNEQFF. In DNA form, the CDR3 reads TGTGCCAGCAGCTTAGGCTGGGGGGACAATGAGCAGTTCTTC.

This clone was counted between two and nine times. This CDR3 reads CASSLDRDKETQYF. CDR3 DNA: TGTGCCAGCAGTTTGGATAGGGATAAAGAGACCCAGTACTTC. The V call is TRBV27, the J call TRBJ2-5; D gene unclear. CDR1 is MNHEY and CDR2 is SMNVEV in the germline V gene (reference sequence). The CDR3 sequence is 14 residues long. The V gene lost 3 bases and the J gene lost 3 bases, with 11 bases spanning the gap.

The chain uses TRBV5-6 and TRBJ2-7; 8 nucleotides match TRBD1. Germline-derived CDR1 and CDR2 are SGHDT and YYEEEE. This CDR3 is 18 amino acids long. Germline trimming cut 4 bases from V and 0 bases from J; bases unmatched to any gene: 15. The CDR3 DNA follows: TGTGCCAGCAGCCGTGGATATACAGGGGGACCTAGCTCCTACGAGCAGTACTTC. It yields the protein CASSRGYTGGPSSYEQYF.

This clone was seen a handful of times. This chain joins TRBV29-1 and TRBJ1-4, with D possibly TRBD1 on 6 matching bases. With 3 bases removed from V and 10 bases from J, the gap between germline ends came to 18 bases. The CDR3 spans 14 residues. Germline assignment: CDR1 SQVTM and CDR2 ANQGSEA. The CDR3 sequence: CSVDERQADGKLFF. CDR3 bases: TGCAGCGTTGATGAGCGACAGGCGGACGGAAAACTGTTTTTT.

The V and J genes are TRBV5-6 and TRBJ1-2; maybe TRBD1 (5 bases). The V end lost 6 bases, the J end lost 3 bases, and 9 bases lay between the germline ends. The CDR3 contains 12 residues. The germline CDR1 and CDR2 sequences are SGHDT and YYEEEE. DNA for the CDR3: TGTGCCAGCACCGACAGCCACTATGGCTACACCTTC. The encoded protein is CASTDSHYGYTF.

The chain combines TRBV9 with TRBJ2-5; 8 bases match TRBD2. With 9 bases clipped from V and 3 bases from J, the junction kept 4 bases outside the gene matches. This CDR3 comprises 12 residues. Germline V gene lookup returns CDR1 SGDLS and CDR2 YYNGEE. The CDR3 here is CATSSGKETQYF. For the CDR3, the DNA is TGTGCCACCAGTAGCGGGAAAGAGACCCAGTACTTC.

The chain combines TRBV7-8 with TRBJ2-7, with D uncertain. V lost 5 bases, J lost 5 bases, and 19 bases lay in between. The CDR3 consists of 15 residues. Germline CDR1 reads SGHVS; CDR2 reads FQNEAQ. This chain's CDR3 is CASSRNPYVANEQYF. DNA of the CDR3: TGTGCCAGCAGCCGGAACCCCTACGTCGCGAACGAGCAGTACTTC.

V gene TRBV27 combines with J gene TRBJ2-6; D perhaps matches TRBD1 (6 bases). The V end lost 5 bases, the J end lost 2 bases, and 16 bases lay between the germline ends. The CDR3 is 17 amino acids. Germline values: CDR1 MNHEY, CDR2 SMNVEV (reference sequence). The CDR3 reads CASSPGQNSAGANVLTF. The CDR3 DNA sequence: TGTGCCAGCAGTCCGGGACAAAATTCTGCTGGGGCCAACGTCCTGACTTTC.

This chain joins TRBV28 and TRBJ1-2, with D hard to call. Trimming removed 5 bases at V and 5 bases at J, with 9 bases between. This CDR3 has 12 residues. From germline, CDR1 is MDHEN and CDR2 SYDVKM. The CDR3 DNA sequence: TGTGCCAGCAGTGCTACAGTTTATGGCTACACCTTC. This translates into CASSATVYGYTF.

The genes are TRBV19 and TRBJ2-1; 11 bases align to TRBD2. There are 16 residues in the CDR3. With V trimmed by 5 bases and J by 8 bases, 11 bases remained unmatched. CDR1 is LNHDA, CDR2 SQIVND, per germline (reference sequence). The CDR3 loop is CASSLSSGRYIYEQFF. CDR3 sequence (DNA): TGTGCCAGTAGTCTCTCTAGCGGGAGGTATATCTATGAGCAGTTCTTC.

The sample holds a few counts of this clone. The chain uses TRBV4-2 and TRBJ2-5, with TRBD1 matching over 7 bases. The V gene end was trimmed by 4 bases and the J gene end by 2 bases; junction bases not matched to a gene: 7. The CDR3 length is 15 residues. Germline CDR1 is LGHNA and CDR2 is YNFKEQ. In DNA, the CDR3 is TGTGCCAGCAGCCCCCACAGGGGAAGTCAAGAGACCCAGTACTTC. Amino acids: CASSPHRGSQETQYF.

Only a few counts were recorded for this clone. The chain carries TRBV7-9 and TRBJ2-5, with TRBD1 as a possible D gene (5 bases). V dropped 10 bases and J dropped 3 bases, with 12 bases sitting between them. Germline CDR1 is SEHNR and CDR2 is FQNEAQ (reference sequence). The CDR3 has 12 amino acids. The CDR3 protein is CATRQTEETQYF. The CDR3 DNA sequence: TGTGCCACACGACAGACCGAAGAGACCCAGTACTTC.

This clone was counted only a few times. The chain couples TRBV7-6 to TRBJ2-1, with TRBD2 identical over 9 bases. The CDR3 covers 15 residues. The germline CDR1 and CDR2 sequences are SGHVS and FNYEAQ. The V and J ends lost 5 bases and 4 bases, in that order; junction bases with no gene match: 6. CDR3 in amino acids: CASSRVAGGYNEQFF. The CDR3 DNA reads TGTGCCAGCAGCCGCGTGGCGGGAGGGTACAATGAGCAGTTCTTC.

This clone was detected only a few times. V gene TRBV28 combines with J gene TRBJ2-2; TRBD2 matches 7 bases. CDR1 MDHEN and CDR2 SYDVKM come from the germline V gene. The CDR3 runs to 15 residues. After removal of 7 bases from V and 10 bases from J, the junction contained 15 bases not matched to a gene. The CDR3: CASTGSHRGREELFF. CDR3 nucleotides: TGTGCCAGCACAGGCAGCCATCGAGGGAGGGAGGAGCTGTTTTTT. The full variable domain, in which reference TRBV28 and TRBJ2-2 provide the parts outside the CDR3, is DVKVTQSSRYLVKRTGEKVFLECVQDMDHENMFWYRQDPGLGLRLIYFSYDVKMKEKGDIPEGYSVSREKKERFSLILESASTNQTSMYLCASTGSHRGREELFFGEGSRLTVL.

The gene calls are TRBV5-1 and TRBJ2-7; D uncertain. The CDR3 is 14 residues long. CDR1 SGHRS and CDR2 YFSETQ come from the germline V gene. Trimming left V 0 bases short and J 2 bases short, with 9 bases between. The CDR3 loop is CASSLGPSAYEQYF. The DNA of the CDR3 is TGCGCCAGCAGCTTGGGACCGAGCGCCTACGAGCAGTACTTC.

This clone was recorded a few times. This chain links TRBV5-4 with TRBJ1-2; D is uncertain. V was shortened by 7 bases and J by 8 bases, with 12 bases between the two germline ends. Germline CDR1 SGHNT, CDR2 YYREEE (reference sequence). The CDR3 covers 11 residues. In DNA, the CDR3 is TGTGCCAGCGGGCAGCTCGGAGGCTACACCTTC. Translating it yields CASGQLGGYTF.

The table lists this clone with a few counts. J is TRBJ2-3 and V is TRBV18; D is ambiguous. The V gene lost 3 bases and the J gene lost 4 bases, with 5 bases spanning the gap. Germline lookup yields CDR1 KGHSH and CDR2 LQKENI. The CDR3 totals 12 residues. The CDR3 is CASSPFADTQYF. DNA of the CDR3: TGTGCCAGCTCACCTTTTGCAGATACGCAGTATTTT.

This clone has a count of ten or more. This chain connects TRBV15 to TRBJ1-4; D remains unclear. Germline lookup yields CDR1 LNHNV and CDR2 YYDKDF (reference sequence). The CDR3 consists of 14 residues. Trimming stripped 0 bases from V and 8 bases from J, with 10 bases between. This CDR3 reads CATSRDFTSEKLFF. The CDR3 region has the DNA TGTGCCACCAGCAGAGATTTCACCTCCGAAAAACTGTTTTTT.

The chain combines TRBV7-2 with TRBJ2-5; 8 bases are a match to TRBD2. The trim removed 1 base at V and 0 bases at J, leaving 7 bases unmatched. Germline CDR1 is SGHTA and CDR2 is FQGNSA. CDR3 length: 17 amino acids. CDR3 loop: CASSLDWREDYQETQYF. The CDR3, as DNA: TGTGCCAGCAGCTTAGATTGGCGGGAGGACTACCAAGAGACCCAGTACTTC.

This clone was seen more than once but under ten times. The J gene is TRBJ1-3, the V gene TRBV7-2; the D gene is possibly TRBD1 (5 bases). The germline V gene encodes CDR1 SGHTA and CDR2 FQGNSA. This CDR3 is 17 amino acids long. Deletions cut 1 base from V and 0 bases from J, with 13 bases between. The CDR3 nucleotides are TGTGCCAGCAGCTTAGTGGTTCGGGGGACCTCTGGAAACACCATATATTTT. Residues: CASSLVVRGTSGNTIYF. The entire variable domain, with the rest obtained from reference TRBV7-2 and TRBJ1-3, is as follows: GAGVSQSPSNKVTEKGKDVELRCDPISGHTALYWYRQSLGQGLEFLIYFQGNSAPDKSGLPSDRFSAERTGGSVSTLTIQRTQQEDSAVYLCASSLVVRGTSGNTIYFGEGSWLTVV.

The chain employs TRBV14 and TRBJ2-6; 10 bases line up with TRBD1. The CDR3 totals 17 residues. Germline V gene data show CDR1 as SGHDN and CDR2 as FVKESK. After removal of 6 bases from V and 2 bases from J, the junction contained 7 bases not matched to a gene. As DNA, the CDR3 is TGTGCCAGCAGACTAGCCGGGACAGGGGCTGGGGCCAACGTCCTGACTTTC. Translation: CASRLAGTGAGANVLTF.

This clone occurred a few times. V usage is TRBV29-1 and J usage is TRBJ2-3; D may be TRBD2 (5 bases). This CDR3 has 13 amino acids. CDR1 is SQVTM and CDR2 is ANQGSEA in the germline V gene. The V end lost 7 bases, the J end lost 2 bases, and 13 bases lay between the germline ends. The CDR3 is CSGLTRNTDTQYF. In nucleotides, the CDR3 is TGCAGCGGCCTAACTAGGAACACAGATACGCAGTATTTT.

This clone has a count of ten or more. Within the sample, other DNA sequences also encode this same CDR3. The chain combines TRBV10-3 with TRBJ2-2; D unclear. Germline CDR1 and CDR2: ENHRY and SYGVKD. The CDR3 sequence is 11 residues long. The germline V and J ends were trimmed by 3 bases and 5 bases, with 1 base remaining between them. The CDR3, as DNA: TGTGCCATCAGTGATACCGGGGAGCTGTTTTTT. It encodes CAISDTGELFF.

The chain couples TRBV4-3 to TRBJ2-2, with D possibly matching TRBD2 (5 bases). This CDR3 region has 16 residues. Trimming took off 2 bases at V and 5 bases at J, with 15 bases between the two ends. Per germline, CDR1 LGHNA and CDR2 YSLEER. The CDR3 loop reads CASSQRGPPETGELFF. CDR3 nucleotide sequence: TGCGCCAGCAGCCAAAGAGGGCCGCCCGAGACCGGGGAGCTGTTTTTT.

This clone has more than one count but fewer than ten. The chain employs TRBV18 and TRBJ2-7; the D gene could be TRBD1 or TRBD2 (5 bases each). Trimming left V 0 bases short and J 3 bases short, with 15 bases between. Germline V CDR1 and CDR2: KGHSH, LQKENI. The CDR3 totals 16 residues. CDR3 nucleotide sequence: TGTGCCAGCTCACCACCTTTAGGGGACCGACACTACGAGCAGTACTTC. It is translated as CASSPPLGDRHYEQYF.